Each of the 28 T cell receptor beta chains below was sequenced from the same sample in a study of blood T cell repertoires in COVID-19. Measured with immunoSEQ multiplex PCR; TCRdb has only the in-frame clones, and not every one. In the table there are under 400,000 clones, approximately 88% of which are singletons. The sequencing sample was made of peripheral blood. These receptors all stem from a woman in her thirties with COVID-19, enrolled during active disease.

This clone was observed a handful of times. V is TRBV7-8 and J is TRBJ1-2; D may be TRBD1 (5 bases). The germline V and J ends were trimmed by 7 bases and 8 bases, with 17 bases remaining between them. CDR3 length: 13 amino acids. CDR1 and CDR2 from the germline V gene are SGHVS and FQNEAQ. CDR3 amino acids: CASTITRDAGYTF. The CDR3 region has the DNA TGTGCCAGCACCATTACGCGGGACGCGGGCTACACCTTC.

This clone is a singleton in its sample. The V gene is TRBV19, the J gene TRBJ2-5; a possible D gene is TRBD1 (6 bases). CDR1 and CDR2 (germline): LNHDA, SQIVND (reference sequence). The CDR3 runs to 14 residues. Trimming removed 4 bases from V and 1 base from J, with 10 bases in between. The CDR3 is CASSKQGFQETQYF. The CDR3 coding sequence is TGTGCCAGTAGTAAACAGGGCTTCCAAGAGACCCAGTACTTC.

This sequence joins TRBV6-6 and TRBJ1-6, with 8 bases identical to TRBD1. The germline V gene encodes CDR1 MNHNY and CDR2 SVGAGI (reference sequence). Trimming cost V 5 bases and J 1 base; bases outside gene matches: 7. The CDR3 loop spans 17 amino acids. The CDR3 DNA sequence: TGTGCCAGCAGTCCCCGGACAGGGACGTCCTATAATTCACCCCTCCACTTT. Protein: CASSPRTGTSYNSPLHF.

This clone has only one observation. The chain employs TRBV2 and TRBJ2-7; TRBD2 matches 9 bases. CDR1 is SNHLY, CDR2 FYNNEI, per germline. V lost 5 bases, J lost 1 base, and 12 bases stayed unmatched. This CDR3 is built from 17 residues. The CDR3 DNA reads TGTGCCAGCAGTCCTAGAAAAGCGGGGGGCCATTCCTACGAGCAGTACTTC. Its translation: CASSPRKAGGHSYEQYF.

This chain uses TRBV6-5 with TRBJ1-1, with 8 positions matching TRBD1. This CDR3 spans 14 amino acids. V shed 5 bases and J 4 bases; nucleotides not matched to a gene: 6. Germline loops: CDR1 MNHEY, CDR2 SVGAGI. The chain's CDR3 is CASSTGGVVTEAFF. Here the CDR3 DNA reads TGTGCCAGCAGTACAGGGGGGGTAGTCACTGAAGCTTTCTTT.

This CDR3 is CASRSTQGVGTEAFF. The CDR3 DNA reads TGTGCCAGTAGATCAACTCAGGGGGTGGGCACTGAAGCTTTCTTT. The chain joins TRBV19 to TRBJ1-1; 7 bases line up with TRBD1. Trimming removed 6 bases from V and 4 bases from J; junction bases left unmatched: 11. The CDR3 has 15 residues. CDR1 is LNHDA and CDR2 is SQIVND in the germline V gene (reference sequence).

V usage is TRBV6-1 and J usage is TRBJ1-4; 8 nucleotides agree with TRBD1. This CDR3 comprises 17 residues. CDR1 and CDR2 (germline): MNHNS, SASEGT. J gave up 8 bases and V 4 bases, and 15 bases lay outside the gene matches. CDR3 region: CASSATGTGDLFEKLFF. CDR3 bases: TGTGCCAGCAGTGCGACCGGGACAGGCGACCTCTTCGAAAAACTGTTTTTT.

The rearrangement links TRBV19 to TRBJ2-7; 7 bases align to TRBD1. After removal of 5 bases from V and 5 bases from J, the junction contained 6 bases not matched to a gene. From germline, CDR1 is LNHDA and CDR2 SQIVND (reference sequence). The CDR3 is 13 amino acids. The CDR3 is CASSLRTGDEQYF. CDR3 bases: TGTGCCAGTAGTCTCCGCACAGGGGACGAGCAGTACTTC. The full variable domain, rest sourced from reference TRBV19 and TRBJ2-7, is DGGITQSPKYLFRKEGQNVTLSCEQNLNHDAMYWYRQDPGQGLRLIYYSQIVNDFQKGDIAEGYSVSREKKESFPLTVTSAQKNPTAFYLCASSLRTGDEQYFGPGTRLTVT.

The chain combines TRBV12-5 with TRBJ1-1; D not certain. Looked up from germline, CDR1 is LGHNT and CDR2 is FRNRAP. This CDR3 spans 15 amino acids. The V and J ends lost 7 bases and 2 bases respectively, with 17 bases between them. The DNA of the CDR3 is TGTGCTAGTGCCCTCCCGGGATTAATTAACACTGAAGCTTTCTTT. Its translation is CASALPGLINTEAFF.

A word on this clone: Other DNA sequences from this sample encode an identical CDR3 as well. This chain uses TRBV3-1 (or the pseudogene TRBV3-2) with TRBJ1-5; unclear D gene. Trimming stripped 1 base from V and 1 base from J, with 5 bases between. CDR1 LGHDT and CDR2 YNNKEL come from the germline V gene (reference sequence). The CDR3 extends over 14 amino acids. This chain's CDR3 is CASSQAVSNQPQHF. The CDR3, as DNA: TGTGCCAGCAGCCAAGCGGTAAGCAATCAGCCCCAGCATTTT.

This chain joins TRBV24-1 and TRBJ2-3; 7 bases match TRBD2. J lost 2 bases, V lost 9 bases, and 7 bases had no gene match. Germline CDR1 KGHDR, CDR2 SFDVKD. This CDR3 spans 14 amino acids. This CDR3 reads CATGAGVDTDTQYF. The CDR3 nucleotides are TGTGCCACCGGGGCGGGGGTGGACACAGATACGCAGTATTTT.

The chain uses TRBV12-3 or TRBV12-4 and TRBJ2-1, with D unresolved. The CDR3 extends over 11 amino acids. The germline V and J ends were trimmed by 5 bases and 7 bases, with 6 bases remaining between them. Here the CDR3 DNA reads TGTGCCAGCAGTCTTATGAATGAGCAGTTCTTC. Amino acid sequence: CASSLMNEQFF.

The chain links TRBV3-1 (or the pseudogene TRBV3-2) to TRBJ1-1; D is perhaps TRBD1 (6 bases). The length of the CDR3 is 15 residues. CDR1 is LGHDT, CDR2 YNNKEL, per germline (reference sequence). Trimming removed 3 bases from V and 3 bases from J, with 14 bases in between. CDR3 coding DNA: TGTGCCAGCAGCCAGAGGGCAGGGGCTGACACTGAAGCTTTCTTT. Translating gives CASSQRAGADTEAFF.

The rearrangement links TRBV4-2 to TRBJ1-4, with a possible D match to TRBD1 (6 bases). Germline CDR1 reads LGHNA; CDR2 reads YNFKEQ. The CDR3 is made up of 14 amino acids. The V gene lost 1 base and the J gene lost 5 bases, with 8 bases spanning the gap. The CDR3 DNA reads TGTGCCAGCAGCCAAGTTACAGGGAATGAAAAACTGTTTTTT. It encodes CASSQVTGNEKLFF.

This chain links TRBV2 with TRBJ2-7; D gene unclear. Looked up from germline, CDR1 is SNHLY and CDR2 is FYNNEI. The CDR3 is 15 amino acids. V shed 6 bases and J shed 6 bases, with 21 bases lying between them. CDR3 region: CASRVKSARVGEQYV. The CDR3 DNA is TGTGCCAGCAGGGTGAAAAGTGCAAGAGTCGGCGAGCAGTACGTC.

The chain is built from TRBV7-9 and TRBJ1-2; the match to TRBD1 covers 9 bases. Germline V gene sequence: CDR1 SEHNR, CDR2 FQNEAQ (reference sequence). V gave up 5 bases and J gave up 3 bases; unmatched junction bases: 7. This CDR3 is 15 amino acids long. The CDR3 loop is CASSPPGQGHYGYTF. The DNA of the CDR3 is TGTGCCAGCAGCCCACCGGGACAGGGTCACTATGGCTACACCTTC.

This clone was counted between two and nine times. The rearrangement links TRBV4-1 to TRBJ2-1, with 11 bases that match TRBD2. Germline trimming cut 0 bases from V and 12 bases from J; bases unmatched to any gene: 7. The CDR3 has 15 residues. The V gene's germline CDR1 is MGHRA and CDR2 YSYEKL. In DNA, the CDR3 is TGCGCCAGCAGCCAAGAGGCTAGCGGGAGGCTTGGGCAGTTCTTC. Protein product: CASSQEASGRLGQFF.

The V gene is TRBV4-3, the J gene TRBJ1-3; weak D call: TRBD1 (5 bases). Trimming stripped 1 base from V and 4 bases from J, with 14 bases between. Germline lookup yields CDR1 LGHNA and CDR2 YSLEER. The CDR3 length is 16 residues. As DNA, the CDR3 is TGCGCCAGCAGCCAAGCACCCGGGGGGTCAGGAAACACCATATATTTT. This sequence encodes CASSQAPGGSGNTIYF.

J is TRBJ2-1 and V is TRBV10-1; D is ambiguous. Germline V gives CDR1 WNHNN, CDR2 SYGVQD (reference sequence). The V and J ends lost 3 bases and 7 bases respectively, with 4 bases between them. CDR3 size: 11 residues. CDR3 in DNA: TGCGCCAGCAGTGATATGAATGAGCAGTTCTTC. It translates to CASSDMNEQFF.

Here the CDR3 DNA reads TGTGCCAGCAGCCCGGGACAGGTTCAATCACCCCTCCACTTT. Translation: CASSPGQVQSPLHF. The chain couples TRBV7-2 to TRBJ1-6; 8 bases line up with TRBD1. Germline CDR1 is SGHTA and CDR2 is FQGNSA. CDR3 length: 14 residues. Trimming took 5 bases from V and 10 from J; bases not matched to a gene: 7.

V gene TRBV7-9 combines with J gene TRBJ2-1; 8 positions agree with TRBD2. Trimming at V came to 1 base and at J to 8 bases, leaving 4 bases not matched to a gene. Germline V gives CDR1 SEHNR, CDR2 FQNEAQ (reference sequence). The CDR3 consists of 14 residues. The CDR3 loop reads CASSLGTSIDEQFF. The CDR3 DNA is TGTGCCAGCAGCTTAGGGACTAGCATCGATGAGCAGTTCTTC.

The chain employs TRBV6-6 and TRBJ1-5, with D hard to call. In germline, CDR1 is MNHNY, CDR2 SVGAGI (reference sequence). The V end lost 0 bases, the J end lost 0 bases, and 3 bases lay between the germline ends. The CDR3 extends over 14 amino acids. The CDR3 loop is CASSYSRSNQPQHF. The CDR3 DNA is TGTGCCAGCAGTTACTCTCGTAGCAATCAGCCCCAGCATTTT.

The chain couples TRBV11-3 to TRBJ1-4; weak D call: TRBD1 (6 bases). CDR1 is SGHNT, CDR2 YENEEA, per germline. The CDR3 sequence is 15 residues long. The V gene lost 2 bases and the J gene lost 10 bases, with 17 bases spanning the gap. This CDR3 reads CASSLSAQGRGKLFF. The CDR3 DNA reads as TGTGCCAGCAGCTTATCTGCGCAGGGGAGGGGAAAACTGTTTTTT.

This clone was recorded once. This rearrangement joins TRBV6-5 to TRBJ2-1, with unresolved D. The CDR3 is made up of 11 amino acids. Trimming stripped 6 bases from V and 10 bases from J, with 10 bases between. From germline, CDR1 is MNHEY and CDR2 SVGAGI. The CDR3 loop is CASRFRLEQFF. The CDR3 DNA is TGTGCCAGCAGGTTTCGTTTGGAGCAGTTCTTC.

The chain combines TRBV6-5 with TRBJ2-7, with TRBD2 matching over 8 bases. Germline-derived CDR1 and CDR2 are MNHEY and SVGAGI. J gave up 2 bases and V 4 bases, and 7 bases lay outside the gene matches. The CDR3 has 15 residues. CDR3 protein: CASSSKGGGPYEQYF. The CDR3 nucleotides read TGTGCCAGCAGTTCCAAAGGCGGGGGGCCCTACGAGCAGTACTTC.

This chain connects TRBV13 to TRBJ2-7; possible D gene TRBD2, 5 bases. V gave up 4 bases and J gave up 2 bases, with 9 bases separating them. The germline CDR1 and CDR2 sequences are PRHDT and FYEKMQ (reference sequence). CDR3 size: 13 residues. As DNA, the CDR3 is TGTGCCAGCAGCTCCGGGATGACCTACGAGCAGTACTTC. This codes for CASSSGMTYEQYF.

The chain is built from TRBV3-1 (or the pseudogene TRBV3-2) and TRBJ2-4; D gene unclear. The V end lost 3 bases, the J end lost 1 base, and 13 bases lay between the germline ends. Per the germline V gene, CDR1 is LGHDT and CDR2 is YNNKEL (reference sequence). The CDR3 loop spans 16 amino acids. CDR3 protein: CASSQVMGCAKNIQYF. CDR3 DNA: TGTGCCAGCAGCCAGGTCATGGGCTGCGCCAAAAACATTCAGTACTTC.

The chain couples TRBV7-2 to TRBJ1-5; D gene uncertain. The V gene's germline CDR1 is SGHTA and CDR2 FQGNSA. The CDR3 is 16 amino acids. V dropped 2 bases and J dropped 2 bases, with 13 bases sitting between them. The CDR3 loop reads CASSLRLGVGNQPQHF. CDR3 coding DNA: TGTGCCAGCAGCTTAAGGCTCGGGGTTGGCAATCAGCCCCAGCATTTT. The entire variable domain, with the rest obtained from reference TRBV7-2 and TRBJ1-5, is as follows: GAGVSQSPSNKVTEKGKDVELRCDPISGHTALYWYRQSLGQGLEFLIYFQGNSAPDKSGLPSDRFSAERTGGSVSTLTIQRTQQEDSAVYLCASSLRLGVGNQPQHFGDGTRLSIL.